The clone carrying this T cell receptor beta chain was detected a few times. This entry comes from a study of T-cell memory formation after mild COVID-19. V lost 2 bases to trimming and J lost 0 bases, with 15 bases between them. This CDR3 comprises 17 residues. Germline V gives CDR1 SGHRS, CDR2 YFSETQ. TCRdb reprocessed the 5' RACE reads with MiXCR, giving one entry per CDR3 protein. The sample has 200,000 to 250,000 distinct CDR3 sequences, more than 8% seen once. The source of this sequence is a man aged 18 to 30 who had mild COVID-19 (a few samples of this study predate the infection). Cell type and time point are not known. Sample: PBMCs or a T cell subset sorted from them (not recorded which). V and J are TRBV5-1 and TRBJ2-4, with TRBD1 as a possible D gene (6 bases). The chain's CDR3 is CASSFRGLVEAKNIQYF. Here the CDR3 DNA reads TGCGCCAGCAGCTTTAGGGGGTTAGTGGAAGCCAAAAACATTCAGTACTTC. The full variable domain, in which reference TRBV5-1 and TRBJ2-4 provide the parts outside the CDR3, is KAGVTQTPRYLIKTRGQQVTLSCSPISGHRSVSWYQQTPGQGLQFLFEYFSETQRNKGNFPGRFSGRQFSNSRSEMNVSTLELGDSALYLCASSFRGLVEAKNIQYFGAGTRLSVL.